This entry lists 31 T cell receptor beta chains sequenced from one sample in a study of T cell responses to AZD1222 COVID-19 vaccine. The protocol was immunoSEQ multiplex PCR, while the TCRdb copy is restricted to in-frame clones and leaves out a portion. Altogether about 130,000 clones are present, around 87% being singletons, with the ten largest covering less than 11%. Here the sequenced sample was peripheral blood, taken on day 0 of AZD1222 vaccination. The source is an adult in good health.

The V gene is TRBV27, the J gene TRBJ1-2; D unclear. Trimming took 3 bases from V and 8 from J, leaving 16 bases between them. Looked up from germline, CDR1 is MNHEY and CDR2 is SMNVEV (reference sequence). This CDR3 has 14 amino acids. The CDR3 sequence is CASSFDGQRVGYTF. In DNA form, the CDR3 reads TGTGCCAGCAGTTTTGATGGCCAGCGGGTAGGCTACACCTTC.

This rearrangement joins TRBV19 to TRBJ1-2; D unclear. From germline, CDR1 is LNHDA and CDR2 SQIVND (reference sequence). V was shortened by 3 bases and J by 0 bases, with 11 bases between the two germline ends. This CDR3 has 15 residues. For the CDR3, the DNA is TGTGCCAGTAGTATGGGCCTGGACCCTAACTATGGCTACACCTTC. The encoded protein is CASSMGLDPNYGYTF.

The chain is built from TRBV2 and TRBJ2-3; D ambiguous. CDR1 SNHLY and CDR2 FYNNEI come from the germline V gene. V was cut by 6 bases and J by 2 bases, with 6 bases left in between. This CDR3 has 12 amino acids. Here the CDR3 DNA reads TGTGCCAGCAGGATCGACACAGATACGCAGTATTTT. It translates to CASRIDTDTQYF.

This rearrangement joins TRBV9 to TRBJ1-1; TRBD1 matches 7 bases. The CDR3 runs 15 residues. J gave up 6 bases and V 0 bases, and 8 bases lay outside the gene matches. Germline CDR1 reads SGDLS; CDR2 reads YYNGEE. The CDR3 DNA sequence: TGTGCCAGCAGCGTAGGAGGGACAGACCTCGCTGAAGCTTTCTTT. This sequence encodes CASSVGGTDLAEAFF.

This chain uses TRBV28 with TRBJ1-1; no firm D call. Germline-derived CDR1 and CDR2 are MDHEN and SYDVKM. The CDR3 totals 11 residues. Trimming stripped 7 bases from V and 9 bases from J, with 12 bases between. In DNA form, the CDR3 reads TGTGCCAGCACCTGGGGTCGTCAAGCTTTCTTT. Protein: CASTWGRQAFF.

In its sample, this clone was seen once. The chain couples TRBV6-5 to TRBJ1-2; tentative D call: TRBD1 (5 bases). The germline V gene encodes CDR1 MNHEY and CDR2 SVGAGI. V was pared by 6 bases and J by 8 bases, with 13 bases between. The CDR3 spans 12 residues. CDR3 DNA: TGTGCCAGCAGGGCCTGGGGGAGCGGCTACACCTTC. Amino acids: CASRAWGSGYTF.

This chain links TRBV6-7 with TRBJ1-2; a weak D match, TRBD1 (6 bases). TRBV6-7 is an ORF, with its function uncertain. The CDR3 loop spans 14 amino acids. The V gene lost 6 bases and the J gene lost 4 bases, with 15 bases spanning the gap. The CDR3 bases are TGTGCCAGCAGCCGACGGACAGCCCTCTATGGCTACACCTTC. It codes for CASSRRTALYGYTF.

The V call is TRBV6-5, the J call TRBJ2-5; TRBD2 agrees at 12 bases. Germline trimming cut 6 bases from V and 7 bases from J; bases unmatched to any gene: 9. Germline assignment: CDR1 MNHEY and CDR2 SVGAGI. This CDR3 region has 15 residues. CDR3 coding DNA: TGTGCCAGCAGCCGGACTAGCGGGATGATAGGGACCCAGTACTTC. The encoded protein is CASSRTSGMIGTQYF.

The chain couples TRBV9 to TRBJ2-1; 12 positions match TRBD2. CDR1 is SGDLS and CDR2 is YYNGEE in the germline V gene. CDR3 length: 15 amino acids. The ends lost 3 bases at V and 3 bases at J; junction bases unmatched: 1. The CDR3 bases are TGTGCCAGCAGCGCGGGACTAGCGGGCTACAATGAGCAGTTCTTC. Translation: CASSAGLAGYNEQFF.

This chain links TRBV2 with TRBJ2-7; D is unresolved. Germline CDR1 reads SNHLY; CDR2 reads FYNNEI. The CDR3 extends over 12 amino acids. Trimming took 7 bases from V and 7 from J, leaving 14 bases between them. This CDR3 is CASISSFEEQYF. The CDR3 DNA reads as TGTGCCAGCATCAGTTCATTTGAAGAGCAGTACTTC.

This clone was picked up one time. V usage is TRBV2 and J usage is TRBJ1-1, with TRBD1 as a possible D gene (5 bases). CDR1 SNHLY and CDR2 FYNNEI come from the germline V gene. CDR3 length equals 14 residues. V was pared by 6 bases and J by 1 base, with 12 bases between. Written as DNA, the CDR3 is TGTGCCAGCAGGGGGAGCAGGGAGAACACTGAAGCTTTCTTT. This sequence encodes CASRGSRENTEAFF.

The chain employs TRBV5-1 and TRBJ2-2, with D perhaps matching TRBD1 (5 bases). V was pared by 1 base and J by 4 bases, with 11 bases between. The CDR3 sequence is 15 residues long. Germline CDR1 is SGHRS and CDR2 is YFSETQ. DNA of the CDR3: TGCGCCAGCAGCTTGCAGGGCGTTGGCACCGGGGAGCTGTTTTTT. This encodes CASSLQGVGTGELFF.

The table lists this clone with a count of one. The CDR3 coding sequence is TGTGCCAGCAGCCAAGTGGGGACTTACTACTATGGCTACACCTTC. Amino acids: CASSQVGTYYYGYTF. The J gene is TRBJ1-2, the V gene TRBV4-2; possibly TRBD1 for D (5 bases). V lost 1 base and J lost 3, with 12 bases in between. Germline V lookup: CDR1 LGHNA, CDR2 YNFKEQ. The CDR3 sequence is 15 residues long.

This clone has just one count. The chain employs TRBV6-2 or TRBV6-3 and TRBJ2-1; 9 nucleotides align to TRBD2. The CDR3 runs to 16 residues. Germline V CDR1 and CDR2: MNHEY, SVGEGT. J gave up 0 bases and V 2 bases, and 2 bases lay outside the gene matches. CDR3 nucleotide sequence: TGTGCCAGCAGTTACCCAGCGGGAGGCTCCTACAATGAGCAGTTCTTC. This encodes CASSYPAGGSYNEQFF.

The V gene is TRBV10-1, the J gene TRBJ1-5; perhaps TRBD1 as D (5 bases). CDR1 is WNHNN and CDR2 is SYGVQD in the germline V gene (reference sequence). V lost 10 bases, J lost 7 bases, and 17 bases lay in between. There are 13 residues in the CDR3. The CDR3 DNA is TGCGCCACCCAACAAGGAACAGGCCAGCCCCAGCATTTT. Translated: CATQQGTGQPQHF.

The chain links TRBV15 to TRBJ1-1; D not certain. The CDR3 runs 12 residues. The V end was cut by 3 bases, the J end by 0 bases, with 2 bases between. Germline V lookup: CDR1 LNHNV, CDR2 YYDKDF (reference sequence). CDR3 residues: CATSRMNTEAFF. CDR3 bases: TGTGCCACCAGCAGGATGAACACTGAAGCTTTCTTT.

CDR3 amino acids: CASRAGGALGYTF. CDR3 sequence (DNA): TGTGCCAGCAGGGCAGGGGGCGCGTTAGGCTACACCTTC. The V and J genes are TRBV6-5 and TRBJ1-2, with TRBD1 matching 8 bases. The CDR3 loop spans 13 amino acids. The V gene end was trimmed by 6 bases and the J gene end by 8 bases; junction bases not matched to a gene: 8. Germline CDR1 MNHEY, CDR2 SVGAGI.

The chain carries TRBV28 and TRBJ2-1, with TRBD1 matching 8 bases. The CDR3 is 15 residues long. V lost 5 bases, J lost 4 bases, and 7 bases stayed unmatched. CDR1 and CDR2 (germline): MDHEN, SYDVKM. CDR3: CASSPPGQVYNEQFF. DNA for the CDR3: TGTGCCAGCAGTCCACCGGGACAGGTTTACAATGAGCAGTTCTTC.

The CDR3 DNA follows: TGTGCCAGCAGTCCGCGGGACAGGGGGAATTCACCCCTCCACTTT. This sequence encodes CASSPRDRGNSPLHF. The rearrangement joins TRBV27 to TRBJ1-6; 11 bases agree with TRBD1. The J segment lost 7 bases and the V segment lost 5 bases, leaving 4 bases of the junction unmatched. CDR1 and CDR2 (germline): MNHEY, SMNVEV (reference sequence). The CDR3 has 15 residues.

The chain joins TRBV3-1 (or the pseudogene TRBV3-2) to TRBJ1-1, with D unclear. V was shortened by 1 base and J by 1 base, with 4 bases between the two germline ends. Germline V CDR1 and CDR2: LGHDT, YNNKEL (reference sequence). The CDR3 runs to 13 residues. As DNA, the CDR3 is TGTGCCAGCAGCCAAGTTCCGAACACTGAAGCTTTCTTT. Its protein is CASSQVPNTEAFF.

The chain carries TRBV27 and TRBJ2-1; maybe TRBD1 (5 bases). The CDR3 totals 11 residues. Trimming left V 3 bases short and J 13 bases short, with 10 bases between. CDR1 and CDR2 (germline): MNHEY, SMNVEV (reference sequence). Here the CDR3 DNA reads TGTGCCAGCAGTTTGGAAGGGGATCAGTTCTTC. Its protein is CASSLEGDQFF.

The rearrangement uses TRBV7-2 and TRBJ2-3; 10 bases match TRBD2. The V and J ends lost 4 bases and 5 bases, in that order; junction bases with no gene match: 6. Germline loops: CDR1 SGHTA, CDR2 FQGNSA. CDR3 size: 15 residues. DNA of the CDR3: TGTGCCAGCAGCTGGGCTAGCGGGGGAATAGATACGCAGTATTTT. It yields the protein CASSWASGGIDTQYF.

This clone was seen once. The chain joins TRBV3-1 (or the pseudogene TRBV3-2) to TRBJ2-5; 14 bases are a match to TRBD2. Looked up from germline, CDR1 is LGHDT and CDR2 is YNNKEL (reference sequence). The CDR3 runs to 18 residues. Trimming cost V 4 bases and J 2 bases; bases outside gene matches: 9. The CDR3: CASSPQRTSGGYQETQYF. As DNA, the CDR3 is TGTGCCAGCAGCCCACAGCGGACTAGCGGGGGGTATCAAGAGACCCAGTACTTC.

The chain's CDR3 is CASSLDSGSNSPLHF. DNA of the CDR3: TGCGCCAGCAGCTTGGATAGTGGAAGTAATTCACCCCTCCACTTT. The chain links TRBV5-1 to TRBJ1-6; D is ambiguous. With 0 bases removed from V and 6 bases from J, the gap between germline ends came to 10 bases. Germline CDR1 SGHRS, CDR2 YFSETQ. The length of the CDR3 is 15 residues.

CDR3 protein: CASSQERAFLYGYTF. CDR3 DNA sequence: TGTGCCAGCAGCCAAGAAAGGGCCTTTCTCTATGGCTACACCTTC. The rearrangement links TRBV3-1 (or the pseudogene TRBV3-2) to TRBJ1-2; D is undetermined. CDR1 is LGHDT and CDR2 is YNNKEL in the germline V gene (reference sequence). The CDR3 has 15 residues. V lost 0 bases and J lost 4, with 12 bases in between.

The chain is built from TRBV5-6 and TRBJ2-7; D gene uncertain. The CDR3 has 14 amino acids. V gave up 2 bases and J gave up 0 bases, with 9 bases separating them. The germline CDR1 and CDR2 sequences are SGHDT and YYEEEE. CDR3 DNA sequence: TGTGCCAGCAGCTTTTTCTCCCGCTCCTACGAGCAGTACTTC. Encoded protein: CASSFFSRSYEQYF.

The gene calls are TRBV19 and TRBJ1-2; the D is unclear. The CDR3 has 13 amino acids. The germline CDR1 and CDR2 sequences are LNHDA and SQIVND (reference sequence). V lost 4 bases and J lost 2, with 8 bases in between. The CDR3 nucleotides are TGTGCCAGTAGTAGGGCGGAGAACTATGGCTACACCTTC. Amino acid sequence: CASSRAENYGYTF.

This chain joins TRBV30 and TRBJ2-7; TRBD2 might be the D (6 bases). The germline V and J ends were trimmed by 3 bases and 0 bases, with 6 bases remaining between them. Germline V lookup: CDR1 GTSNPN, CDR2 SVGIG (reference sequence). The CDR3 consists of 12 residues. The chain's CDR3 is CAWRGLSYEQYF. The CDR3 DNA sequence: TGTGCCTGGAGGGGACTCTCCTACGAGCAGTACTTC.

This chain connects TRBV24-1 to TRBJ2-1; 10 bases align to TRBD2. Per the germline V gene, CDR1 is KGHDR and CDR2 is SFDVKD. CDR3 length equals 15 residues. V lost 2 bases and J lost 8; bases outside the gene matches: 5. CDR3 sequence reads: CATSDSTSGEDEQFF. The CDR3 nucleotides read TGTGCCACCAGTGATTCTACTAGCGGGGAAGATGAGCAGTTCTTC.

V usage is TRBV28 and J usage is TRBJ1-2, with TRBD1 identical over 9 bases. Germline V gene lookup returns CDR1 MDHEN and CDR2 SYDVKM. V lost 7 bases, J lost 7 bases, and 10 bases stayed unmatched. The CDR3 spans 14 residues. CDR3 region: CASKDPGQGFGYTF. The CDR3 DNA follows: TGTGCCAGCAAGGACCCGGGACAGGGTTTTGGCTACACCTTC.

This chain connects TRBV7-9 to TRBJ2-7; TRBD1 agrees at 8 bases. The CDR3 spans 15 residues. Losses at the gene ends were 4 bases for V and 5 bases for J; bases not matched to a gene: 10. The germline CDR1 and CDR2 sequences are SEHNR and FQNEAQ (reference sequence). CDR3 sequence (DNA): TGTGCCAGCAGCTCTTTAAGGACAGGGTTTGACGAGCAGTACTTC. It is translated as CASSSLRTGFDEQYF. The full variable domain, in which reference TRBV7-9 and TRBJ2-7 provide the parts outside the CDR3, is DTGVSQNPRHKITKRGQNVTFRCDPISEHNRLYWYRQTLGQGPEFLTYFQNEAQLEKSRLLSDRFSAERPKGSFSTLEIQRTEQGDSAMYLCASSSLRTGFDEQYFGPGTRLTVT.